Below, one T cell receptor (beta chain) is given with its context. This record belongs to a study of cytomegalovirus exposure and HLA in healthy donors. V lost 5 bases, J lost 6 bases, and 8 bases stayed unmatched. There are 15 residues in the CDR3. Germline CDR1 MNHNY, CDR2 SVGAGI (reference sequence). It was with 60 Vbeta and 13 Jbeta primers that the PCR ran. Clones were read by immunoSEQ multiplex PCR, and TCRdb kept only the in-frame ones, dropping some. The sample lists around 150,000 clones, about 80% occurring once. This TCR derives from a woman aged 45-60 years in good health and CMV-seropositive. The chain uses TRBV6-6 and TRBJ2-1; 9 bases align to TRBD2. Sequencing used PBMCs. The CDR3 loop reads CASSDLAGGINEQFF. CDR3 DNA: TGTGCCAGCAGTGACCTGGCGGGGGGGATCAATGAGCAGTTCTTC.